Listed here are 28 T cell receptor beta chains from one sample, sequenced in a study of cytomegalovirus exposure and HLA in healthy donors. With 60 Vbeta and 13 Jbeta primers, the PCR was carried out. The assay was immunoSEQ multiplex PCR, and TCRdb's table has in-frame clones only and misses some. This sample carries about 140,000 clones, 75% of them seen once, and the ten largest clones take over 6%. The sequenced sample was PBMCs. These receptor sequences come from a man aged 25-40 years in good health and CMV-seronegative.

The V gene is TRBV10-3, the J gene TRBJ1-6; 7 nucleotides line up with TRBD1. Unmatched junction bases numbered 4, after V lost 4 bases and J lost 7 bases. Germline V gives CDR1 ENHRY, CDR2 SYGVKD. This CDR3 is 14 amino acids long. The CDR3: CAISGDRQNSPLHF. CDR3 DNA sequence: TGTGCCATCAGTGGGGACAGACAGAATTCACCCCTCCACTTT.

Regarding this clone: The junction shows a germline mismatch at one end, possibly a read error. The gene calls are TRBV10-3 and TRBJ2-4, with 7 bases aligning to TRBD1. The CDR3 consists of 15 residues. CDR1 is ENHRY and CDR2 is SYGVKD in the germline V gene. CDR3: CAISNPGTDKNSQYF. CDR3 nucleotide sequence: TGTGCCATCAGTAACCCCGGGACAGATAAAAACAGTCAGTACTTC.

The V and J genes are TRBV6-5 and TRBJ2-7, with D possibly TRBD2 on 6 matching bases. There are 12 residues in the CDR3. The V end was cut by 8 bases, the J end by 6 bases, with 14 bases between. Germline assignment: CDR1 MNHEY and CDR2 SVGAGI. CDR3 nucleotides: TGTGCCAGCTCTCGTAGCGGTGGCGAGCAGTACTTC. Its protein product is CASSRSGGEQYF.

The V call is TRBV9, the J call TRBJ1-6, with unresolved D. This CDR3 is 14 amino acids long. The germline CDR1 and CDR2 sequences are SGDLS and YYNGEE. V lost 4 bases, J lost 8 bases, and 13 bases lay in between. CDR3 loop: CASSPRMGHSPLHF. CDR3 in DNA: TGTGCCAGCAGCCCCCGGATGGGCCATTCACCCCTCCACTTT.

The chain carries TRBV7-9 and TRBJ1-2; D is possibly TRBD1 (5 bases). V was cut by 3 bases and J by 10 bases, with 15 bases left in between. The germline gives CDR1 SEHNR, CDR2 FQNEAQ (reference sequence). The CDR3 sequence is 13 residues long. As DNA, the CDR3 is TGTGCCAGCAGCTTGGACCTGGGGGGTGACTACACCTTC. Amino acids: CASSLDLGGDYTF.

The chain recombines TRBV5-4 with TRBJ2-3; tentatively, D is TRBD1 (6 bases). Germline V gene data show CDR1 as SGHNT and CDR2 as YYREEE (reference sequence). The CDR3 consists of 14 residues. The V end lost 7 bases, the J end lost 1 base, and 13 bases lay between the germline ends. The DNA of the CDR3 is TGTGCCAGCCAGGGGTTGAAAGGCACAGATACGCAGTATTTT. Residues: CASQGLKGTDTQYF.

This clone was observed a few times. J is TRBJ2-2 and V is TRBV21-1; TRBD2, the table's D call, lacks a check against the DNA. TRBV21-1 is shown as a pseudogene. The CDR3 runs 16 residues. CDR3 loop: CASSNDPAGNTGELFF. CDR3 DNA: TGTGCCAGCAGCAATGACCCAGCGGGGAACACCGGGGAGCTGTTTTTT.

The CDR3 spells CASSPASGVGETQYF. The DNA for the CDR3 is TGTGCCAGCAGCCCTGCTAGCGGGGTAGGGGAGACCCAGTACTTC. The chain is built from TRBV7-9 and TRBJ2-5, with 9 positions matching TRBD2. Germline assignment: CDR1 SEHNR and CDR2 FQNEAQ (reference sequence). V dropped 5 bases and J dropped 5; count of bases not matched to a gene: 9. The CDR3 contains 15 residues. The variable domain in full, with the rest retrieved from reference TRBV7-9 and TRBJ2-5, is DTGVSQNPRHKITKRGQNVTFRCDPISEHNRLYWYRQTLGQGPEFLTYFQNEAQLEKSRLLSDRFSAERPKGSFSTLEIQRTEQGDSAMYLCASSPASGVGETQYFGPGTRLLVL.

In DNA, the CDR3 is TGTGCCAGCAGTAGCCCGACAGGGTTCGGGACACCCCCCTACGAGCAGTACTTC. This sequence encodes CASSSPTGFGTPPYEQYF. This chain links TRBV27 with TRBJ2-7; 7 bases are shared with TRBD1. V shed 5 bases, J shed 2 bases, and the junction held 18 bases outside the gene matches. Germline values: CDR1 MNHEY, CDR2 SMNVEV (reference sequence). CDR3 length: 18 amino acids.

The chain employs TRBV9 and TRBJ2-3; TRBD2 agrees at 10 bases. Germline trimming cut 0 bases from V and 10 bases from J; bases unmatched to any gene: 11. The CDR3 totals 16 residues. From germline, CDR1 is SGDLS and CDR2 YYNGEE. The CDR3 loop is CASSVAPSGGGVAQYF. The CDR3 DNA reads TGTGCCAGCAGCGTAGCCCCTAGCGGGGGTGGGGTCGCGCAGTATTTT.

The rearrangement links TRBV25-1 to TRBJ1-3; D is ambiguous. The CDR3 is 14 amino acids. Germline lookup yields CDR1 MGHDK and CDR2 SYGVNS. V was clipped by 5 bases and J by 8 bases, with 16 bases between them. The CDR3, as DNA: TGTGCCAGCAGTAACTCGCCCTGGCGGGACACCATATATTTT. Protein: CASSNSPWRDTIYF.

This clone has only a few counts. The J gene is TRBJ2-5, the V gene TRBV15, with D possibly matching TRBD1 (5 bases). The better agreement between TRBJ2-7 and the DNA end casts doubt on the J call. The V gene's germline CDR1 is LNHNV and CDR2 YYDKDF (reference sequence). CDR3 length equals 13 residues. CDR3 sequence (DNA): TGTGCCACCAGCAGCGGCAGGGTGCACGAGCAGTACTTC. Protein sequence: CATSSGRVHEQYF.

This clone was detected only a few times. This CDR3 is CSVEVIPGNTEAFF. The DNA for the CDR3 is TGCAGCGTTGAAGTAATCCCGGGGAACACTGAAGCTTTCTTT. This chain uses TRBV29-1 with TRBJ1-1, with D hard to call. Germline CDR1 reads SQVTM; CDR2 reads ANQGSEA. This CDR3 has 14 residues. V lost 1 base and J lost 1, with 10 bases in between. The full variable domain, rest sourced from reference TRBV29-1 and TRBJ1-1, is SAVISQKPSRDICQRGTSLTIQCQVDSQVTMMFWYRQQPGQSLTLIATANQGSEATYESGFVIDKFPISRPNLTFSTLTVSNMSPEDSSIYLCSVEVIPGNTEAFFGQGTRLTVV.

This rearrangement joins TRBV28 to TRBJ2-5; 7 positions match TRBD2. In germline, CDR1 is MDHEN, CDR2 SYDVKM. The CDR3 runs 15 residues. With 5 bases clipped from V and 2 bases from J, the junction kept 8 bases outside the gene matches. The CDR3 region is CASSLHSSGQETQYF. CDR3 sequence (DNA): TGTGCCAGCAGTCTCCACTCTAGCGGTCAAGAGACCCAGTACTTC.

The chain uses TRBV4-2 and TRBJ1-2; the match to TRBD1 covers 7 bases. This CDR3 has 15 amino acids. With V trimmed by 4 bases and J by 2 bases, 7 bases remained unmatched. Germline-derived CDR1 and CDR2 are LGHNA and YNFKEQ. CDR3 nucleotides: TGTGCCAGCAGCCTTGAAGCAGGGGGGAACTATGGCTACACCTTC. It translates to CASSLEAGGNYGYTF.

Remarks on this clone: The sample has other DNA sequences that encode this CDR3 too. V gene TRBV28 combines with J gene TRBJ1-3, with no clear D. The V gene's germline CDR1 is MDHEN and CDR2 SYDVKM. V lost 3 bases and J lost 4, with 13 bases in between. The CDR3 covers 15 residues. The DNA for the CDR3 is TGTGCCAGCAGTTTTGGTCCTGAGCGAGGAAACACCATATATTTT. Translated: CASSFGPERGNTIYF.

V and J are TRBV6-4 and TRBJ2-3; 8 bases match TRBD2. The CDR3 runs 14 residues. Unmatched junction bases numbered 6, after V lost 5 bases and J lost 5 bases. Germline assignment: CDR1 MRHNA and CDR2 SNTAGT. The CDR3 coding sequence is TGTGCCAGCAGTCGGGAGGGGGTTGGAGATACGCAGTATTTT. It translates to CASSREGVGDTQYF.

J is TRBJ2-7 and V is TRBV7-9, with D perhaps matching TRBD1 (6 bases). Trimming cost V 5 bases and J 1 base, with 24 bases left between them. CDR3 length: 18 amino acids. Germline-derived CDR1 and CDR2 are SEHNR and FQNEAQ (reference sequence). The CDR3 protein is CASSPKVSRGTLSYEQYF. The CDR3, as DNA: TGTGCCAGCAGCCCAAAGGTCTCCCGTGGGACACTGTCCTACGAGCAGTACTTC.

This chain uses TRBV18 with TRBJ1-1; 7 bases are shared with TRBD1. J gave up 1 base and V 6 bases, and 8 bases lay outside the gene matches. Germline V lookup: CDR1 KGHSH, CDR2 LQKENI. The CDR3 length is 15 residues. In DNA form, the CDR3 reads TGTGCCAGCTCCCGGGAGACAGGGCAGAACACTGAAGCTTTCTTT. Its protein is CASSRETGQNTEAFF.

This clone showed up just a few times. The chain carries TRBV7-9 and TRBJ2-1; D remains unclear. The CDR3 loop spans 14 amino acids. Germline CDR1 is SEHNR and CDR2 is FQNEAQ (reference sequence). V dropped 3 bases and J dropped 0 bases, with 6 bases sitting between them. The DNA of the CDR3 is TGTGCCAGCAGCTTGGTGAGCTCCTACAATGAGCAGTTCTTC. Translating gives CASSLVSSYNEQFF.

The chain joins TRBV10-3 to TRBJ2-7; D call uncertain. The CDR3 runs 15 residues. CDR1 and CDR2 (germline): ENHRY, SYGVKD. Trimming stripped 0 bases from V and 1 base from J, with 10 bases between. The chain's CDR3 is CAISESKALSYEQYF. The CDR3 bases are TGTGCCATCAGTGAGTCGAAAGCGCTTTCCTACGAGCAGTACTTC.

The rearrangement uses TRBV5-5 and TRBJ1-5, with D uncertain. Germline assignment: CDR1 SGHKS and CDR2 YYEKEE (reference sequence). V was trimmed by 2 bases and J by 4 bases, leaving 10 bases between them. The CDR3 loop spans 14 amino acids. The CDR3 nucleotides read TGTGCCAGCAGCTTATTTGCGGGTAATCAGCCCCAGCATTTT. Protein product: CASSLFAGNQPQHF.

DNA for the CDR3: TGTGCCAGCAGCGGCCCGGGACAGGGATCTGGAAACACCATATATTTT. This gives the protein CASSGPGQGSGNTIYF. This chain connects TRBV9 to TRBJ1-3, with 9 bases matching TRBD1. There are 16 residues in the CDR3. V was clipped by 3 bases and J by 1 base; unmatched bases: 5. Germline V gene lookup returns CDR1 SGDLS and CDR2 YYNGEE.

The V and J genes are TRBV2 and TRBJ1-2, with 8 bases that match TRBD1. This CDR3 region has 13 residues. The V gene end was trimmed by 5 bases and the J gene end by 6 bases; junction bases not matched to a gene: 5. Germline V lookup: CDR1 SNHLY, CDR2 FYNNEI. The CDR3 bases are TGTGCCAGCAGTCCAAGGACAGGGCATGGCTACACCTTC. It translates to CASSPRTGHGYTF.

The V gene is TRBV4-1, the J gene TRBJ1-2; D is possibly TRBD1 (5 bases). CDR3 length: 13 amino acids. Germline V lookup: CDR1 MGHRA, CDR2 YSYEKL. V was shortened by 4 bases and J by 8 bases, with 14 bases between the two germline ends. CDR3 sequence: CASSPLEGRGYTF. The DNA of the CDR3 is TGCGCCAGCAGCCCGCTGGAGGGACGGGGCTACACCTTC.

The rearrangement joins TRBV2 to TRBJ1-3, with D possibly TRBD1 on 5 matching bases. The CDR3 runs to 14 residues. V dropped 6 bases and J dropped 6 bases, with 15 bases sitting between them. Germline V gene data show CDR1 as SNHLY and CDR2 as FYNNEI. CDR3 nucleotide sequence: TGTGCCAGCAGGGTTTCGCCAGGGCCAAACACCATATATTTT. Translating it yields CASRVSPGPNTIYF.

This chain connects TRBV11-2 to TRBJ1-2; D remains ambiguous. Germline V gene lookup returns CDR1 SGHAT and CDR2 FQNNGV. The CDR3 runs to 11 residues. V was pared by 4 bases and J by 10 bases, with 10 bases between. CDR3 region: CASSSLSVYTF. The CDR3 DNA follows: TGTGCCAGCAGCTCCCTCTCCGTCTACACCTTC.

The gene calls are TRBV18 and TRBJ2-7, with D possibly TRBD2 on 5 matching bases. The germline V and J ends were trimmed by 6 bases and 7 bases, with 13 bases remaining between them. The CDR3 loop spans 12 amino acids. Per the germline V gene, CDR1 is KGHSH and CDR2 is LQKENI. CDR3 DNA sequence: TGTGCCAGCTCGCCCTCCGGGGAGGAGCAGTACTTC. It translates to CASSPSGEEQYF.